The 23 T cell receptor beta chains below come from one sample, sequenced in a study of blood T cell repertoires in COVID-19. Repertoires were generated with immunoSEQ multiplex PCR, while TCRdb's copy carries only in-frame clones and drops some. The table has about 210,000 clones, around 85% seen once. Source material: peripheral blood. The receptor set was obtained from a woman in her seventies with COVID-19, enrolled during active disease.

The chain has TRBV9 and TRBJ2-1; 10 bases line up with TRBD2. Germline trimming cut 0 bases from V and 4 bases from J; bases unmatched to any gene: 4. CDR1 is SGDLS, CDR2 YYNGEE, per germline. This CDR3 is built from 16 residues. CDR3 residues: CASSVGNSGGYNEQFF. In nucleotides, the CDR3 is TGTGCCAGCAGCGTAGGAAATAGCGGGGGGTACAATGAGCAGTTCTTC.

The chain carries TRBV11-3 and TRBJ1-1; 7 positions match TRBD1. There are 17 residues in the CDR3. Germline V gene sequence: CDR1 SGHNT, CDR2 YENEEA. J gave up 2 bases and V 1 base, and 10 bases lay outside the gene matches. The CDR3 coding sequence is TGTGCCAGCAGCTTAGCCGGGACAGCCCAGAAAAACACTGAAGCTTTCTTT. It specifies CASSLAGTAQKNTEAFF.

The chain employs TRBV30 and TRBJ2-1; D may be TRBD1 (5 bases). From germline, CDR1 is GTSNPN and CDR2 SVGIG (reference sequence). CDR3 length equals 14 residues. V lost 3 bases, J lost 2 bases, and 11 bases lay in between. The CDR3, as DNA: TGTGCCTGGAGAAGAAGGGGAACCTACAATGAGCAGTTCTTC. Translated: CAWRRRGTYNEQFF. Using reference TRBV30 and TRBJ2-1 for the parts outside the CDR3, the full variable domain is SQTIHQWPATLVQPVGSPLSLECTVEGTSNPNLYWYRQAAGRGLQLLFYSVGIGQISSEVPQNLSASRPQDRQFILSSKKLLLSDSGFYLCAWRRRGTYNEQFFGPGTRLTVL.

V is TRBV24-1 and J is TRBJ2-1; TRBD2 matches at 11 bases. The CDR3 is made up of 17 amino acids. CDR1 is KGHDR and CDR2 is SFDVKD in the germline V gene. J gave up 8 bases and V 3 bases, and 11 bases lay outside the gene matches. DNA for the CDR3: TGTGCCACCAGTGATCTTCATAGCGGGGGGGCCGGGTATGAGCAGTTCTTC. Translation gives CATSDLHSGGAGYEQFF.

The gene calls are TRBV5-1 and TRBJ1-2; D possibly corresponds to TRBD1 (5 bases). V was cut by 3 bases and J by 4 bases, with 13 bases left in between. Germline lookup yields CDR1 SGHRS and CDR2 YFSETQ. The CDR3 is 14 residues long. The CDR3 sequence is CASSSEGAVYGYTF. CDR3 sequence (DNA): TGCGCCAGCAGCTCTGAAGGGGCCGTCTATGGCTACACCTTC.

This chain joins TRBV30 and TRBJ2-2; a weak D match, TRBD1 (5 bases). The CDR3 spans 14 residues. Trimming cost V 0 bases and J 6 bases, with 11 bases left between them. CDR1 is GTSNPN and CDR2 is SVGIG in the germline V gene (reference sequence). CDR3 sequence: CAWSVTRAAGELFF. CDR3 in DNA: TGTGCCTGGAGTGTTACCAGGGCGGCCGGGGAGCTGTTTTTT. The full variable domain, in which reference TRBV30 and TRBJ2-2 provide the parts outside the CDR3, is SQTIHQWPATLVQPVGSPLSLECTVEGTSNPNLYWYRQAAGRGLQLLFYSVGIGQISSEVPQNLSASRPQDRQFILSSKKLLLSDSGFYLCAWSVTRAAGELFFGEGSRLTVL.

The rearrangement uses TRBV28 and TRBJ1-3; a possible D gene is TRBD1 (5 bases). This CDR3 has 16 amino acids. V was clipped by 2 bases and J by 0 bases, with 11 bases between them. In germline, CDR1 is MDHEN, CDR2 SYDVKM. The CDR3 region has the DNA TGTGCCAGCAGTTTAACGCTCCAGGGCTCTGGAAACACCATATATTTT. Its protein product is CASSLTLQGSGNTIYF.

The chain couples TRBV5-1 to TRBJ2-7; D possibly corresponds to TRBD2 (5 bases). The germline CDR1 and CDR2 sequences are SGHRS and YFSETQ. V dropped 4 bases and J dropped 4 bases, with 12 bases sitting between them. This CDR3 region has 13 residues. The CDR3 DNA is TGCGCCAGCAGCCCCGAGGGTGTGTACGAGCAGTACTTC. This sequence encodes CASSPEGVYEQYF.

This chain joins TRBV27 and TRBJ1-2, with 7 bases aligning to TRBD1. The germline V gene has CDR1 MNHEY and CDR2 SMNVEV (reference sequence). The CDR3 has 14 amino acids. After removal of 5 bases from V and 2 bases from J, the junction contained 5 bases not matched to a gene. CDR3 nucleotide sequence: TGTGCCAGCAGTACCTTGGACAGGAACTATGGCTACACCTTC. Amino acids: CASSTLDRNYGYTF.

Details on this clone: This specimen includes other DNA sequences encoding the same CDR3. The rearrangement joins TRBV12-3 or TRBV12-4 to TRBJ2-3; D is ambiguous. This CDR3 has 13 amino acids. With 3 bases removed from V and 1 base from J, the gap between germline ends came to 5 bases. CDR3 DNA: TGTGCCAGCAGTTTTTCGGGCACAGATACGCAGTATTTT. It codes for CASSFSGTDTQYF.

The chain couples TRBV15 to TRBJ1-5; 7 nucleotides align to TRBD1. In germline, CDR1 is LNHNV, CDR2 YYDKDF (reference sequence). CDR3 size: 16 residues. V was pared by 5 bases and J by 3 bases, with 10 bases of the junction left unmatched. The CDR3 region is CATSGRTGITNQPQHF. DNA of the CDR3: TGTGCCACCAGCGGGAGGACAGGTATTACCAATCAGCCCCAGCATTTT.

This clone was observed a single time. The V and J genes are TRBV20-1 and TRBJ1-2; the D gene is possibly TRBD1 (6 bases). This CDR3 region has 11 residues. Germline-derived CDR1 and CDR2 are DFQATT and SNEGSKA (reference sequence). Trimming shortened V by 5 bases and J by 8 bases, and 12 bases separated the two germline ends. This CDR3 is CSAPGARGYTF. CDR3 DNA sequence: TGCAGTGCTCCAGGGGCAAGAGGCTACACCTTC.

V usage is TRBV6-1 and J usage is TRBJ1-2, with TRBD1 matching 7 bases. The length of the CDR3 is 15 residues. With 4 bases clipped from V and 4 bases from J, the junction kept 9 bases outside the gene matches. CDR1 is MNHNS, CDR2 SASEGT, per germline. Here the CDR3 DNA reads TGTGCCAGCAGTGTTACACGACAGGGAACCTATGGCTACACCTTC. It translates to CASSVTRQGTYGYTF.

As concerns this clone: One end of the junction is discordant with germline, which a read error may explain. The J gene is TRBJ1-1, the V gene TRBV9; no reliable D call. The CDR3 is made up of 13 amino acids. Germline V gene data show CDR1 as SGDLS and CDR2 as YYNGEE. This chain's CDR3 is CASNVVQNTEAFF. CDR3 nucleotides: TGTGCCAGCAACGTAGTCCAGAACACTGAAGCTTTCTTT.

The chain is built from TRBV18 and TRBJ1-6, with TRBD1 as a possible D gene (6 bases). The V end was cut by 3 bases, the J end by 5 bases, with 11 bases between. Germline V lookup: CDR1 KGHSH, CDR2 LQKENI. This CDR3 comprises 15 residues. As DNA, the CDR3 is TGTGCCAGCTCACCGAGACAGGTCGATAATTCACCCCTCCACTTT. Translating it yields CASSPRQVDNSPLHF. Full variable domain (missing parts from reference TRBV18 and TRBJ1-6): NAGVMQNPRHLVRRRGQEARLRCSPMKGHSHVYWYRQLPEEGLKFMVYLQKENIIDESGMPKERFSAEFPKEGPSILRIQQVVRGDSAAYFCASSPRQVDNSPLHFGNGTRLTVT.

This chain joins TRBV15 and TRBJ2-7, with 16 bases matching TRBD2. Germline V lookup: CDR1 LNHNV, CDR2 YYDKDF (reference sequence). The CDR3 totals 18 residues. With 3 bases clipped from V and 0 bases from J, the junction kept 5 bases outside the gene matches. CDR3 nucleotides: TGTGCCACCAGCAGTCCGGGACTAGCGGGAGGGAGCTCCTACGAGCAGTACTTC. It translates to CATSSPGLAGGSSYEQYF.

J is TRBJ2-1 and V is TRBV6-2 or TRBV6-3; unclear D gene. The CDR3 contains 14 residues. V was trimmed by 4 bases and J by 3 bases, leaving 10 bases between them. Germline loops: CDR1 MNHEY, CDR2 SVGEGT. Here the CDR3 reads CASSSLRVYNEQFF. In DNA, the CDR3 is TGTGCCAGCAGTTCCCTACGGGTCTACAATGAGCAGTTCTTC.

The CDR3 reads CASSTDRYNEQFF. CDR3 nucleotide sequence: TGTGCCAGCAGTACGGACAGATACAATGAGCAGTTCTTC. This sequence joins TRBV2 and TRBJ2-1; TRBD1 might be the D (6 bases). The V and J ends lost 5 bases and 4 bases respectively, with 9 bases between them. The CDR3 spans 13 residues. Germline values: CDR1 SNHLY, CDR2 FYNNEI.

The CDR3, as DNA: TGTGCCAGCAGCCAACCACTATCTAGCGGGGAAGAGACCCAGTACTTC. This translates into CASSQPLSSGEETQYF. The V call is TRBV3-1 (or the pseudogene TRBV3-2), the J call TRBJ2-5, with 9 bases identical to TRBD2. The J segment lost 3 bases and the V segment lost 2 bases, leaving 7 bases of the junction unmatched. This CDR3 is built from 16 residues. CDR1 and CDR2 from the germline V gene are LGHDT and YNNKEL (reference sequence).

This rearrangement joins TRBV29-1 to TRBJ2-1; 12 bases fit TRBD2. The V gene's germline CDR1 is SQVTM and CDR2 ANQGSEA. The CDR3 is 19 residues long. Unmatched junction bases numbered 15, after V lost 6 bases and J lost 0 bases. CDR3 bases: TGCAGCGTCGACCGGACTAGCGGGAATATCAAGAGCTCCTACAATGAGCAGTTCTTC. As protein: CSVDRTSGNIKSSYNEQFF.

The V call is TRBV13, the J call TRBJ2-3; 9 positions agree with TRBD2. J was trimmed by 0 bases and V by 0 bases; bases with no gene match: 1. This CDR3 spans 16 amino acids. From germline, CDR1 is PRHDT and CDR2 FYEKMQ (reference sequence). The CDR3 DNA reads as TGTGCCAGCAGCTTAGGGACTAGCGGAAGCACAGATACGCAGTATTTT. Amino acids: CASSLGTSGSTDTQYF. The complete variable domain, with remaining parts taken from reference TRBV13 and TRBJ2-3, reads AAGVIQSPRHLIKEKRETATLKCYPIPRHDTVYWYQQGPGQDPQFLISFYEKMQSDKGSIPDRFSAQQFSDYHSELNMSSLELGDSALYFCASSLGTSGSTDTQYFGPGTRLTVL.

The chain recombines TRBV5-1 with TRBJ2-3; D possibly corresponds to TRBD2 (5 bases). The V gene lost 4 bases and the J gene lost 5 bases, with 14 bases spanning the gap. Germline CDR1 reads SGHRS; CDR2 reads YFSETQ. This CDR3 region has 14 residues. The CDR3 here is CASSPMRVEDTQYF. The CDR3 DNA reads as TGCGCCAGCAGCCCTATGAGGGTTGAAGATACGCAGTATTTT.

The chain couples TRBV6-4 to TRBJ1-1; TRBD1 agrees at 7 bases. The CDR3 runs 12 residues. Germline V lookup: CDR1 MRHNA, CDR2 SNTAGT. Losses at the gene ends were 4 bases for V and 9 bases for J; bases not matched to a gene: 5. The CDR3 DNA reads as TGTGCCAGCAGTGGGGACAGTAATAAAGCTTTCTTT. Translated: CASSGDSNKAFF.